The source of this TCR beta chain is a study of T cell repertoires in cytomegalovirus infection. Trimming shortened V by 7 bases and J by 1 base, and 16 bases separated the two germline ends. The germline V gene encodes CDR1 LNHDA and CDR2 SQIVND (reference sequence). This CDR3 is built from 15 residues. The study's findings and limits: Across the ex vivo response, the dominant clonotypes were HLA-C-restricted CMV-specific TCR beta clonotypes.

TCRdb reprocessed the reads via MiXCR and lists one record per CDR3 protein. Counted here are around 310,000 distinct CDR3 sequences, roughly 17% occurring once; the ten biggest clones make up about 11%. This clonotype was recorded many times. What it binds is unknown. The receptor comes from a human donor in good health (CMV status not recorded). Some clones in this sample may be carry-over from other donors' samples. Source material: PBMCs. This chain connects TRBV19 to TRBJ1-1; no clear D. The CDR3 spells CASTRTDRPNTEAFF. CDR3 coding DNA: TGTGCCAGTACCCGGACTGATCGTCCGAACACTGAAGCTTTCTTT.